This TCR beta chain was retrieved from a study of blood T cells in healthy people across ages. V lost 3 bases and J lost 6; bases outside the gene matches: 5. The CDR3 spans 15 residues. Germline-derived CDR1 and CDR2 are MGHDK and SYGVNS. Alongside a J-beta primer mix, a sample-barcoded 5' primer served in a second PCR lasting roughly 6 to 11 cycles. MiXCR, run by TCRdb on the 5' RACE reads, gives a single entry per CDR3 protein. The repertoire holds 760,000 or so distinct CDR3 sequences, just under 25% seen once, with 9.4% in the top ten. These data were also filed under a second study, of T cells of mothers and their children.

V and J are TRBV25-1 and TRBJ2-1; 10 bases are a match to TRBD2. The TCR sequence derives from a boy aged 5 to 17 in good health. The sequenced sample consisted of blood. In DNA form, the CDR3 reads TGTGCCAGCAGTGACCCTCTAGCGGGAGTCAATGAGCAGTTCTTC. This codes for CASSDPLAGVNEQFF. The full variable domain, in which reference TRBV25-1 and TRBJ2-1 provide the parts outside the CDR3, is EADIYQTPRYLVIGTGKKITLECSQTMGHDKMYWYQQDPGMELHLIHYSYGVNSTEKGDLSSESTVSRIRTEHFPLTLESARPSHTSQYLCASSDPLAGVNEQFFGPGTRLTVL.